The clone carrying this TCR beta chain was observed a few times. The assay was immunoSEQ multiplex PCR, and TCRdb's table has in-frame clones only and misses some. The sample records 85,000 to 90,000 clones, approximately 92% being singletons. The source of the sample is a study of blood T cell repertoires in COVID-19. There are 13 residues in the CDR3. J was trimmed by 4 bases and V by 8 bases; bases with no gene match: 5. CDR1 and CDR2 (germline): SGHAT, FQNNGV. J is TRBJ2-1 and V is TRBV11-2; 7 bases map to TRBD1. The sample consisted of peripheral blood. This receptor was obtained from a woman of 80 years or more with active COVID-19. CDR3 protein: CASGDRVYNEQFF. Written as DNA, the CDR3 is TGTGCCAGCGGGGACAGAGTGTACAATGAGCAGTTCTTC.